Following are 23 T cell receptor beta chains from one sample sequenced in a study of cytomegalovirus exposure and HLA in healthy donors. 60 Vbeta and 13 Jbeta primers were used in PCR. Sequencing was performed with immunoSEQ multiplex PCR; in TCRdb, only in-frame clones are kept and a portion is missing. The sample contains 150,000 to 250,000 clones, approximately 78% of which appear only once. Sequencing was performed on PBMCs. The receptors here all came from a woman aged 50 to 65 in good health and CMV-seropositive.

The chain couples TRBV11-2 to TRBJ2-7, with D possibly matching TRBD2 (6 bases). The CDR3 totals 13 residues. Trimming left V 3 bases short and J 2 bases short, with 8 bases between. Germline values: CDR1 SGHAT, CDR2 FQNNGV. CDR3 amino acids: CASSLAGPYEQYF. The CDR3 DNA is TGTGCCAGCAGCTTGGCGGGGCCCTACGAGCAGTACTTC.

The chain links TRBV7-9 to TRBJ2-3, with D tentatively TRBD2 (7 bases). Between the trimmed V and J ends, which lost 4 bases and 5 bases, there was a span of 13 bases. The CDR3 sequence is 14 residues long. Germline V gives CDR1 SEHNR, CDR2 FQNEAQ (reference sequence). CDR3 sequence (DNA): TGTGCCAGCAGCTGGGGGGGAGGGGGAGATACGCAGTATTTT. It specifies CASSWGGGGDTQYF. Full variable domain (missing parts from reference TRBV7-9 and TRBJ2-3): DTGVSQNPRHKITKRGQNVTFRCDPISEHNRLYWYRQTLGQGPEFLTYFQNEAQLEKSRLLSDRFSAERPKGSFSTLEIQRTEQGDSAMYLCASSWGGGGDTQYFGPGTRLTVL.

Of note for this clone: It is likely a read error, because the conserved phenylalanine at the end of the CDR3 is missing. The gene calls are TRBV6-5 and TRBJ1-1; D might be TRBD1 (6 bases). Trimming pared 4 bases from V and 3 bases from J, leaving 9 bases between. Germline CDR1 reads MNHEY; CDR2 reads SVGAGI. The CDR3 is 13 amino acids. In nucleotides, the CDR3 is TGTGCCAGCAGTTCCGGACAGTACACTGAAGCTTTCCTT. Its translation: CASSSGQYTEAFL.

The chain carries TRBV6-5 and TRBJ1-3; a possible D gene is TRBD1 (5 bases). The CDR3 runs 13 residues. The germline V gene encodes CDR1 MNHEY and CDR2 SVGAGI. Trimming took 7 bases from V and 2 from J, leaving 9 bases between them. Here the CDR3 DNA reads TGTGCCAGCAAGACAGAAGCTGGAAACACCATATATTTT. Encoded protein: CASKTEAGNTIYF.

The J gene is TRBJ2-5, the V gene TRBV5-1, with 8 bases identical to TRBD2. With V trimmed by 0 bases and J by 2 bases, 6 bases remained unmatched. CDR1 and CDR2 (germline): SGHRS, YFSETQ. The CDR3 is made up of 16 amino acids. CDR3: CASSLDPLAGQETQYF. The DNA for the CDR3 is TGCGCCAGCAGCTTGGACCCCTTAGCGGGGCAAGAGACCCAGTACTTC.

CDR3 sequence: CAISERNRETNEKLFF. The CDR3 bases are TGTGCCATCAGTGAGCGCAACAGGGAAACTAATGAAAAACTGTTTTTT. The rearrangement uses TRBV10-3 and TRBJ1-4; D possibly corresponds to TRBD1 (6 bases). CDR3 length: 16 amino acids. V was trimmed by 2 bases and J by 1 base, leaving 11 bases between them. The V gene's germline CDR1 is ENHRY and CDR2 SYGVKD.

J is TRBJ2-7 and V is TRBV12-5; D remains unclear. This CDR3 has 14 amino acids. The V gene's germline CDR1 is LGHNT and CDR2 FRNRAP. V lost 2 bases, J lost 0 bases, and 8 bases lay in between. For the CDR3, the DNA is TGTGCTAGTGGTTTGTACAGACGCTCCTACGAGCAGTACTTC. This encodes CASGLYRRSYEQYF.

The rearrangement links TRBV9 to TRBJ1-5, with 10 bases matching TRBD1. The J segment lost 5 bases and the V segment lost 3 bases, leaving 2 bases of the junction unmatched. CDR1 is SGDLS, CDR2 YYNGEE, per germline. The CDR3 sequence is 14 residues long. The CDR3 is CASSEGQGYQPQHF. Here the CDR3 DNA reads TGTGCCAGCAGCGAGGGACAGGGGTATCAGCCCCAGCATTTT.

The CDR3 region is CASSANRDGTQYF. The CDR3 DNA reads as TGTGCCAGCAGTGCCAACAGGGATGGGACCCAGTACTTC. V usage is TRBV6-1 and J usage is TRBJ2-5; TRBD1 is a possible D gene (6 bases). The V end was cut by 4 bases, the J end by 7 bases, with 13 bases between. Germline V gene lookup returns CDR1 MNHNS and CDR2 SASEGT. The CDR3 sequence is 13 residues long.

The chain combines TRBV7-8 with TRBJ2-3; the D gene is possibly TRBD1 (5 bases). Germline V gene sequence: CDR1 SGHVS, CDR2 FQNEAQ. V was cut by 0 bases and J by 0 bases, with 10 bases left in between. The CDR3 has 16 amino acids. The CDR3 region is CASSLALQGSTDTQYF. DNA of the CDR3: TGTGCCAGCAGCTTAGCGTTGCAGGGTAGCACAGATACGCAGTATTTT.

The DNA of the CDR3 is TGTGCCAGCAGCCAATCAGGAAACGGCAATTCACCCCTCCACTTT. Its protein is CASSQSGNGNSPLHF. The chain joins TRBV11-2 to TRBJ1-6; D unclear. Trimming took 5 bases from V and 7 from J, leaving 15 bases between them. Germline V CDR1 and CDR2: SGHAT, FQNNGV. The CDR3 length is 15 residues.

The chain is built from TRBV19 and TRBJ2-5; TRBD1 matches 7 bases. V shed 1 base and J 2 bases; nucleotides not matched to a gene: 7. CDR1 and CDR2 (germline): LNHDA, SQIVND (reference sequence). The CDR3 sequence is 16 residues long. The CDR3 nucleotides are TGTGCCAGTAGTATAGGTGGCAGGGGGTATCAAGAGACCCAGTACTTC. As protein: CASSIGGRGYQETQYF.

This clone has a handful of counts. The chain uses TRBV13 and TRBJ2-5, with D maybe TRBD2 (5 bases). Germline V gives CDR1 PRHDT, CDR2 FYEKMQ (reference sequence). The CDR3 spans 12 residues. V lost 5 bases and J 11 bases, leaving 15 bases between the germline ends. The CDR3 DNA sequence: TGTGCCAGCAGCCGCCCATTCGGGGAGCAGTACTTC. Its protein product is CASSRPFGEQYF.

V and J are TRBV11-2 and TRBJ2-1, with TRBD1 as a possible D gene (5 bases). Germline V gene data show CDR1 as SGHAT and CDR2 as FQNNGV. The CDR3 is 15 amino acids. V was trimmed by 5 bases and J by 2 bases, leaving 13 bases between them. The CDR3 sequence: CASSQRQLTYNEQFF. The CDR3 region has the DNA TGTGCCAGCAGCCAACGACAGCTTACCTACAATGAGCAGTTCTTC.

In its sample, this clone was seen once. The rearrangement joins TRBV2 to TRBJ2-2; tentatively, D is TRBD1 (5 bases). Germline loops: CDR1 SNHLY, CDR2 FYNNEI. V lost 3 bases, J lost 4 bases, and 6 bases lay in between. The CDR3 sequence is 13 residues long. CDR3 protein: CASSDDSTGELFF. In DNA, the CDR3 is TGTGCCAGCAGTGATGACAGCACCGGGGAGCTGTTTTTT.

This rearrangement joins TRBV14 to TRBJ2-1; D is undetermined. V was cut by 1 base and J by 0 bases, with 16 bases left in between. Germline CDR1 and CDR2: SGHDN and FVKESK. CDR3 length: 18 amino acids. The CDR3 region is CASSQASQTKISYNEQFF. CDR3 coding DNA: TGTGCCAGCAGCCAAGCTTCCCAAACAAAGATCTCCTACAATGAGCAGTTCTTC.

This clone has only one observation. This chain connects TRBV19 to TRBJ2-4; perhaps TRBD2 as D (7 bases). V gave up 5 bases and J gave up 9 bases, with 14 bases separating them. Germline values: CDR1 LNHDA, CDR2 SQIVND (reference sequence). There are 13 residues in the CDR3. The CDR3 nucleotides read TGTGCCAGTAGTGGGGGGGCCCCAGGCATTCAGTACTTC. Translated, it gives CASSGGAPGIQYF.

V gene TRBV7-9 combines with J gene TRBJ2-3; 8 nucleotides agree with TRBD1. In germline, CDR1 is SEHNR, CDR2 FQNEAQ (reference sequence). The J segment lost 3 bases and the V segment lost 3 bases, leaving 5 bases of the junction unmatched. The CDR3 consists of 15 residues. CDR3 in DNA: TGTGCCAGCAGCTTGGATCAGGGGGCAACAGATACGCAGTATTTT. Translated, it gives CASSLDQGATDTQYF.

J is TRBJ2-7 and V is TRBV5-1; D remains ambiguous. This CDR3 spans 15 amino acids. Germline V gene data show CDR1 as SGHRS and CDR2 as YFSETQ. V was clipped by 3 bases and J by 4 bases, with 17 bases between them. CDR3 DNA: TGCGCCAGCAGCTCGGTTAATTCCCCCTCGTACGAGCAGTACTTC. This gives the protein CASSSVNSPSYEQYF.

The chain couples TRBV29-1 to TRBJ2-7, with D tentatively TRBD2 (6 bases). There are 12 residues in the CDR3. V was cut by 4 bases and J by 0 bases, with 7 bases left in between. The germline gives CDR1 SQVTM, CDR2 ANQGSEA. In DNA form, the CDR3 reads TGCAGCGTTGGCGGGACCTCCTACGAGCAGTACTTC. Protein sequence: CSVGGTSYEQYF.

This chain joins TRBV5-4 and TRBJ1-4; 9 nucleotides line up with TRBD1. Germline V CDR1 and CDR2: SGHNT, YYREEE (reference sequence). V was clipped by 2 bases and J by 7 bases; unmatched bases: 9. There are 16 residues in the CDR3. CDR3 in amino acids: CASSFGQGQGSEKLFF. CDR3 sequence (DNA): TGTGCCAGCAGCTTTGGACAGGGACAGGGAAGTGAAAAACTGTTTTTT.

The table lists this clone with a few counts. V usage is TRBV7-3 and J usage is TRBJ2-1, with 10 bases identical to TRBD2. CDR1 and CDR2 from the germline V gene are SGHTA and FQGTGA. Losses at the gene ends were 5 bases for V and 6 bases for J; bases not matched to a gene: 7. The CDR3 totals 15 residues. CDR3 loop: CASSPIAGGSNEQFF. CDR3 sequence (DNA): TGTGCCAGCAGCCCCATAGCGGGAGGAAGCAATGAGCAGTTCTTC.

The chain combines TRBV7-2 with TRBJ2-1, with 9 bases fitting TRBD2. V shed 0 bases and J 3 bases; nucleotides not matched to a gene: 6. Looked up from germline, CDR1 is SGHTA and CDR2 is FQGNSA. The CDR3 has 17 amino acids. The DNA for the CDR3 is TGTGCCAGCAGCTTAGCGATTACGACTAGCGGCTACAATGAGCAGTTCTTC. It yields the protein CASSLAITTSGYNEQFF.